The 25 T cell receptor beta chains reported below all come from one sample, sequenced in a study of cytomegalovirus exposure and HLA in healthy donors (dated by TCRdb to the late 2010s). The protocol used for the library was the immunoSEQ multiplex PCR assay. This immuneACCESS table, as held by TCRdb, lists in-frame sequences with V and J called but not all clones. Of the missing ones, under half trace to an unresolved V gene in checked studies; the others have no known cause. The sample table shows approximately 300,000 clones, and roughly nine tenths are seen once. Clones ranked in the top ten supply approximately 1.1% of the sample. Sequencing input: PBMCs. These receptor sequences come from a woman aged 25 to 39 in good health and CMV-seropositive.

In this sample, this clone turned up once. V is TRBV9 and J is TRBJ1-2, with unresolved D. This CDR3 is built from 12 residues. Trimming cost V 5 bases and J 4 bases, with 9 bases left between them. CDR1 SGDLS and CDR2 YYNGEE come from the germline V gene. The CDR3 DNA reads TGTGCCAGCAGTCGGACCTCCTATGGCTACACCTTC. It yields the protein CASSRTSYGYTF. The entire variable domain, with the rest obtained from reference TRBV9 and TRBJ1-2, is as follows: DSGVTQTPKHLITATGQRVTLRCSPRSGDLSVYWYQQSLDQGLQFLIQYYNGEERAKGNILERFSAQQFPDLHSELNLSSLELGDSALYFCASSRTSYGYTFGSGTRLTVV.

This chain links TRBV29-1 with TRBJ2-1, with 8 bases identical to TRBD1. Germline values: CDR1 SQVTM, CDR2 ANQGSEA. J lost 3 bases, V lost 7 bases, and 8 bases had no gene match. This CDR3 region has 14 residues. This CDR3 is CSAIAGTGYNEQFF. The CDR3 region has the DNA TGCAGCGCGATAGCCGGGACAGGCTACAATGAGCAGTTCTTC.

This chain links TRBV27 with TRBJ2-1; D is perhaps TRBD1 (6 bases). The CDR3 runs to 13 residues. V was pared by 5 bases and J by 6 bases, with 11 bases between. Per the germline V gene, CDR1 is MNHEY and CDR2 is SMNVEV (reference sequence). This chain's CDR3 is CASSPGQINEQFF. As DNA, the CDR3 is TGTGCCAGCAGTCCGGGACAAATCAATGAGCAGTTCTTC.

J is TRBJ2-6 and V is TRBV19; 7 bases are shared with TRBD2. This CDR3 has 16 amino acids. V dropped 3 bases and J dropped 3; count of bases not matched to a gene: 5. The V gene's germline CDR1 is LNHDA and CDR2 SQIVND (reference sequence). The CDR3 DNA follows: TGTGCCAGTAGTATGGCCGGGGGGTTTGGGGCCAACGTCCTGACTTTC. Its protein product is CASSMAGGFGANVLTF.

CDR3 loop: CASSLSPSAAYEQYF. CDR3 in DNA: TGTGCCAGCAGTTTATCCCCCAGCGCCGCTTACGAGCAGTACTTC. The chain has TRBV28 and TRBJ2-7; the D is unclear. Looked up from germline, CDR1 is MDHEN and CDR2 is SYDVKM. Deletions cut 1 base from V and 4 bases from J, with 14 bases between. The CDR3 runs to 15 residues.

The V gene is TRBV18, the J gene TRBJ2-7; TRBD1 matches at 8 bases. This CDR3 contains 15 residues. The germline V gene encodes CDR1 KGHSH and CDR2 LQKENI. V was pared by 3 bases and J by 6 bases, with 10 bases of the junction left unmatched. DNA for the CDR3: TGTGCCAGCTCACCTCAGACAGGGGCAGGAGGCGAGCAGTACTTC. Encoded protein: CASSPQTGAGGEQYF.

This clone was recorded once. The gene calls are TRBV30 and TRBJ1-2; D is unresolved. CDR1 and CDR2 (germline): GTSNPN, SVGIG (reference sequence). V dropped 3 bases and J dropped 8 bases, with 13 bases sitting between them. This CDR3 comprises 12 residues. The CDR3 here is CAWSNIIGGYTF. In nucleotides, the CDR3 is TGTGCCTGGAGCAACATTATAGGGGGCTACACCTTC.

V is TRBV25-1 and J is TRBJ1-1; possibly TRBD1 for D (6 bases). V lost 0 bases, J lost 2 bases, and 16 bases lay in between. The germline V gene has CDR1 MGHDK and CDR2 SYGVNS. The CDR3 has 17 residues. The CDR3 region has the DNA TGTGCCAGCAGTGAATATAACGCTGGGACACCTAACACTGAAGCTTTCTTT. It codes for CASSEYNAGTPNTEAFF.

The J gene is TRBJ2-7, the V gene TRBV6-1; 8 bases line up with TRBD1. The CDR3 totals 13 residues. V was pared by 3 bases and J by 2 bases, with 0 bases of the junction left unmatched. The germline CDR1 and CDR2 sequences are MNHNS and SASEGT. CDR3 loop: CASSEGQAYEQYF. DNA of the CDR3: TGTGCCAGCAGTGAGGGACAGGCCTACGAGCAGTACTTC.

J is TRBJ2-1 and V is TRBV27, with no clear D. Germline lookup yields CDR1 MNHEY and CDR2 SMNVEV (reference sequence). The V gene lost 4 bases and the J gene lost 5 bases, with 12 bases spanning the gap. The CDR3 is 14 amino acids. The CDR3 is CASSSLDLNNEQFF. The CDR3 coding sequence is TGTGCCAGCAGTTCCCTCGACCTCAACAATGAGCAGTTCTTC.

This rearrangement joins TRBV6-6 to TRBJ2-1, with TRBD2 as a possible D gene (5 bases). The CDR3 has 14 residues. Trimming stripped 7 bases from V and 4 bases from J, with 14 bases between. Germline CDR1 and CDR2: MNHNY and SVGAGI (reference sequence). The DNA for the CDR3 is TGTGCCAGCACCGGTAGCGTGAGTTACAATGAGCAGTTCTTC. Its protein is CASTGSVSYNEQFF.

The rearrangement joins TRBV27 to TRBJ1-4; TRBD1 might be the D (5 bases). Germline CDR1 and CDR2: MNHEY and SMNVEV (reference sequence). The CDR3 extends over 17 amino acids. Trimming removed 6 bases at V and 0 bases at J, with 17 bases between. CDR3 DNA: TGTGCCAGCAGCCCAAGTGTCAGGGAACCAACTAATGAAAAACTGTTTTTT. Its translation is CASSPSVREPTNEKLFF.

The chain carries TRBV7-9 and TRBJ2-7, with 11 bases lining up with TRBD1. Germline trimming cut 6 bases from V and 5 bases from J; bases unmatched to any gene: 9. The CDR3 sequence is 15 residues long. Germline CDR1 reads SEHNR; CDR2 reads FQNEAQ (reference sequence). The CDR3 bases are TGTGCCAGCAGTTCACCGGGACAGGGGGTCCACGAGCAGTACTTC. Amino acid sequence: CASSSPGQGVHEQYF. The whole variable domain, filled in from reference TRBV7-9 and TRBJ2-7, reads DTGVSQNPRHKITKRGQNVTFRCDPISEHNRLYWYRQTLGQGPEFLTYFQNEAQLEKSRLLSDRFSAERPKGSFSTLEIQRTEQGDSAMYLCASSSPGQGVHEQYFGPGTRLTVT.

This clone was found many times. V usage is TRBV7-9 and J usage is TRBJ2-7; D remains ambiguous. Trimming removed 5 bases at V and 1 base at J, with 18 bases between. CDR1 is SEHNR and CDR2 is FQNEAQ in the germline V gene (reference sequence). The CDR3 length is 16 residues. This CDR3 reads CASSPRSTVSSYEQYF. The CDR3 DNA is TGTGCCAGCAGCCCCCGATCGACGGTTAGTTCCTACGAGCAGTACTTC.

Comments on this clone: Compared with germline, one end of the junction differs, possibly owing to a read error. This chain links TRBV9 with TRBJ1-2, with TRBD1 identical over 7 bases. The CDR3 loop spans 15 amino acids. From germline, CDR1 is SGDLS and CDR2 YYNGEE. Written as DNA, the CDR3 is TGTGCCAGCAGCGTAGTGGAGACAGGGAACTTTGGCTACACCTTC. Encoded protein: CASSVVETGNFGYTF.

The chain combines TRBV30 with TRBJ1-6, with TRBD1 identical over 8 bases. The CDR3 totals 13 residues. Germline CDR1 GTSNPN, CDR2 SVGIG (reference sequence). Written as DNA, the CDR3 is TGTGCGTTGGTGGGACAGGATAATTCACCCCTCCACTTT. It specifies CALVGQDNSPLHF.

This clone was seen only a few times. The CDR3 coding sequence is TGTGCCAGCAGCGTAACCCTGGGACAGGGTGTCGACGAGCAGTACTTC. Protein product: CASSVTLGQGVDEQYF. V and J are TRBV9 and TRBJ2-7, with 9 nucleotides matching TRBD1. Germline values: CDR1 SGDLS, CDR2 YYNGEE. The CDR3 totals 16 residues. J gave up 5 bases and V 1 base, and 10 bases lay outside the gene matches.

The rearrangement joins TRBV9 to TRBJ2-7; D ambiguous. Germline lookup yields CDR1 SGDLS and CDR2 YYNGEE. The ends were cut back, 0 bases at V and 5 bases at J, with 12 bases in the middle. The CDR3 is 14 amino acids. The chain's CDR3 is CASSVVEVTDEQYF. CDR3 bases: TGTGCCAGCAGCGTAGTAGAGGTGACTGACGAGCAGTACTTC.

The chain combines TRBV7-8 with TRBJ2-1; TRBD2 might be the D (5 bases). The germline V and J ends were trimmed by 5 bases and 0 bases, with 17 bases remaining between them. Germline CDR1 is SGHVS and CDR2 is FQNEAQ. The CDR3 has 17 residues. CDR3 sequence reads: CASSERGEGSSYNEQFF. CDR3 bases: TGTGCCAGCAGCGAAAGAGGTGAGGGAAGCTCCTACAATGAGCAGTTCTTC.

This clone was observed once. The V gene is TRBV28, the J gene TRBJ2-7; D unresolved. Germline V gene sequence: CDR1 MDHEN, CDR2 SYDVKM. With 4 bases removed from V and 3 bases from J, the gap between germline ends came to 10 bases. The CDR3 length is 13 residues. CDR3 protein: CASSSSPGYEQYF. The CDR3 DNA follows: TGTGCCAGCAGTTCATCCCCCGGCTACGAGCAGTACTTC. Full variable domain (rest looked up from reference TRBV28 and TRBJ2-7): DVKVTQSSRYLVKRTGEKVFLECVQDMDHENMFWYRQDPGLGLRLIYFSYDVKMKEKGDIPEGYSVSREKKERFSLILESASTNQTSMYLCASSSSPGYEQYFGPGTRLTVT.

This clone was observed a few times. V gene TRBV19 combines with J gene TRBJ2-5; D not resolved. The CDR3 consists of 13 residues. V was trimmed by 3 bases and J by 2 bases, leaving 7 bases between them. Per germline, CDR1 LNHDA and CDR2 SQIVND (reference sequence). Written as DNA, the CDR3 is TGTGCCAGTAGTATCGTTGAACAAGAGACCCAGTACTTC. Protein: CASSIVEQETQYF.

The chain links TRBV10-1 to TRBJ2-7; 9 nucleotides line up with TRBD1. V lost 6 bases to trimming and J lost 3 bases; unmatched junction nucleotides: 6. The CDR3 spans 14 residues. Germline CDR1 and CDR2: WNHNN and SYGVQD (reference sequence). The CDR3 region is CASRTGGLFYEQYF. The CDR3 region has the DNA TGCGCCAGCAGAACAGGGGGCTTGTTCTACGAGCAGTACTTC.

This chain uses TRBV4-2 with TRBJ1-5, with D possibly TRBD1 on 5 matching bases. CDR3 length equals 14 residues. Trimming took 3 bases from V and 1 from J, leaving 7 bases between them. CDR1 is LGHNA, CDR2 YNFKEQ, per germline. The CDR3 loop reads CASSQGVSNQPQHF. The CDR3, as DNA: TGTGCCAGCAGCCAGGGGGTCAGCAATCAGCCCCAGCATTTT.

The genes are TRBV5-4 and TRBJ2-7; D call uncertain. Per the germline V gene, CDR1 is SGHNT and CDR2 is YYREEE (reference sequence). This CDR3 is 14 amino acids long. V lost 6 bases and J lost 3, with 16 bases in between. The CDR3 nucleotides read TGTGCCAGCACCAACCTCGTCGGAGACTACGAGCAGTACTTC. This codes for CASTNLVGDYEQYF.

The J gene is TRBJ2-1, the V gene TRBV4-1; 7 positions match TRBD2. From germline, CDR1 is MGHRA and CDR2 YSYEKL. The CDR3 consists of 15 residues. V lost 6 bases, J lost 1 base, and 6 bases stayed unmatched. CDR3 amino acids: CASRRGGGSYNEQFF. CDR3 nucleotide sequence: TGCGCCAGCAGACGGGGCGGGGGATCCTACAATGAGCAGTTCTTC.